This is a list of T cell receptor beta chains from one sample in a study of blood T cell repertoires in COVID-19. The table came from immunoSEQ multiplex PCR; TCRdb's copy has only in-frame clones and leaves some out. The data hold under 150,000 clones, with around nine tenths observed a single time. The sequenced sample was peripheral blood. The receptors come from a woman between 65 and 79 years old who had recovered from COVID-19. The conserved cysteine and the conserved F or W are not part of the CDR3 here. The order of the fields is V gene, J gene, D gene, CDR3 length, CDR3 protein. A D gene is named only where the DNA matches it firmly.

>TRBV6-2/TRBV6-3|TRBJ2-1|TRBD2|11
ASSYFGRNEQF
>TRBV29-1|TRBJ2-7|NA|11
SVEKAGSYEQY
>TRBV12-3/TRBV12-4|TRBJ1-5|NA|11
ASSLGGHQPQH
>TRBV4-3|TRBJ2-3|NA|13
ASSRLASGSDTQY
>TRBV5-1|TRBJ2-5|NA|12
ASSSDITAETQY
>TRBV29-1|TRBJ2-3|NA|12
SVEAGGAGDTQY
>TRBV6-2/TRBV6-3|TRBJ1-1|NA|11
ASSYVENTEAF
>TRBV19|TRBJ1-3|TRBD1|13
ASSAGTGLGNTIY
>TRBV5-4|TRBJ1-6|TRBD1|14
ASSTGTGRGNSPLH
>TRBV7-8|TRBJ1-5|TRBD1|14
ASSPLRTGGYQPQH
>TRBV7-9|TRBJ1-3|NA|11
ASRKPGLNTIY
>TRBV14|TRBJ1-4|NA|14
ASSQDKVPVPGKLF
>TRBV28|TRBJ1-2|TRBD1|14
ASNTPGTAMNYGYT
>TRBV3-1/TRBV3-2|TRBJ1-2|NA|13
ASSQGDTGRAGYT
>TRBV6-6|TRBJ2-7|NA|11
ASSPDRKYEQY
>TRBV30|TRBJ1-2|TRBD1|13
AWSVPDRAGYGYT
>TRBV5-1|TRBJ2-7|TRBD2|13
ASSPPERGSYEQY
>TRBV19|TRBJ2-3|NA|12
ASSIRRGVDTQY
>TRBV5-4|TRBJ2-5|NA|12
ASTSLGGTETQY
>TRBV6-2/TRBV6-3|TRBJ2-2|TRBD2|11
ASSPGGPGELF
>TRBV3-1/TRBV3-2|TRBJ1-2|TRBD1|12
ASSQGQGEFGYT
>TRBV5-4|TRBJ2-7|TRBD1|13
ASSPEGQGSYEQY
>TRBV5-1|TRBJ2-2|TRBD1|18
ASSFAGTGGLKQSTGELF
>TRBV19|TRBJ1-1|NA|11
ASSLTGITEAF
>TRBV5-7|TRBJ1-1|NA|13
ASSLTPGGFTEAF
>TRBV6-2/TRBV6-3|TRBJ2-5|TRBD1|12
ASSSQGGQETQY
>TRBV7-8|TRBJ2-1|NA|12
ASSLSGGYNEQF
>TRBV7-9|TRBJ2-5|TRBD1|12
ASSTGTGTVTQY
>TRBV3-1/TRBV3-2|TRBJ1-2|NA|10
ASSQGGGSYT
>TRBV19|TRBJ1-5|NA|12
ASSIRQYNQPQH
>TRBV2|TRBJ2-2|NA|12
ASGGRSNTGELF
>TRBV7-2|TRBJ1-2|NA|13
ASSLLGRQSLGYT
>TRBV7-8|TRBJ2-5|NA|11
ASSPPGQETQY
>TRBV27|TRBJ2-7|NA|12
ASSNRDFSYEQY
>TRBV11-1|TRBJ1-6|TRBD1|12
ASSRTGGNSPLH
>TRBV19|TRBJ2-7|NA|11
ASSKDSSYEQY
>TRBV5-5|TRBJ1-6|NA|12
ASSPAGPGLPLH
>TRBV28|TRBJ2-3|TRBD2|14
ASSLYYSGRADTQY
>TRBV20-1|TRBJ2-1|NA|9
SATLYDEQF
>TRBV11-1|TRBJ2-2|NA|12
ASSPDTNTGELF
>TRBV12-3/TRBV12-4|TRBJ2-7|NA|10
ASSRGRYEQY
>TRBV18|TRBJ2-7|NA|12
ASSPPEYRDKQY
>TRBV7-8|TRBJ2-5|TRBD2|16
ASSLIGGTSGVGETQY
>TRBV28|TRBJ1-1|NA|11
ASSLTANTEAF
>TRBV11-2|TRBJ2-3|TRBD2|11
ASGPGRAGTQY
>TRBV7-2|TRBJ2-3|TRBD2|15
ASSPGLAGWSTDTQY
>TRBV28|TRBJ1-3|NA|12
ASVGSNSGNTIY
>TRBV5-1|TRBJ1-1|TRBD1|15
ASSSSPQGPMNTEAF
>TRBV7-2|TRBJ1-4|NA|14
ASSPGQYSTNEKLF
>TRBV7-3|TRBJ2-1|TRBD2|14
ASSLPGLAAYNEQF
>TRBV5-1|TRBJ1-6|TRBD1|14
ASSSRTGGDNSPLH
>TRBV24-1|TRBJ1-5|TRBD1|14
ATSAGGTGINQPQH